The 20 T cell receptor beta chains below all came from one sample that was sequenced in a study of blood T cell repertoires in COVID-19 (dated by TCRdb to the early 2020s). The receptor library was made with the immunoSEQ multiplex PCR assay. The table comes from immuneACCESS by way of TCRdb, which keeps in-frame sequences with V and J called. Part of the clones is missing from these tables; in studies checked, under half for an unresolved V gene and the rest for unknown reasons. This sample is represented by 150,000 to 170,000 clones; more than 75% of them were singletons. The ten most abundant clones make up roughly 8.3% of the sample. The source material was peripheral blood. The receptors shown here come from a woman aged 60-75 years with COVID-19, enrolled during active disease.

J is TRBJ2-2 and V is TRBV10-3; TRBD2 aligns across 13 bases. The trim removed 6 bases at V and 0 bases at J, leaving 4 bases unmatched. From germline, CDR1 is ENHRY and CDR2 SYGVKD. The CDR3 is 17 amino acids. This CDR3 reads CAIRGGTSGTNTGELFF. The CDR3 coding sequence is TGTGCCATCAGGGGCGGGACTAGCGGGACGAACACCGGGGAGCTGTTTTTT.

The gene calls are TRBV3-1 (or the pseudogene TRBV3-2) and TRBJ1-3, with D unclear. V shed 8 bases and J shed 0 bases, with 8 bases lying between them. Germline CDR1 reads LGHDT; CDR2 reads YNNKEL (reference sequence). The CDR3 extends over 13 amino acids. The CDR3 sequence: CASSEGSGNTIYF. CDR3 DNA: TGTGCCAGCTCGGAGGGCTCTGGAAACACCATATATTTT.

This clone appeared once. The J gene is TRBJ1-2, the V gene TRBV19; D may be TRBD1 (5 bases). CDR3 size: 12 residues. Germline loops: CDR1 LNHDA, CDR2 SQIVND (reference sequence). Trimming stripped 4 bases from V and 11 bases from J, with 14 bases between. The CDR3 nucleotides read TGTGCCAGTAGTAGGTTGGGGCGGCCGTACACCTTC. Protein product: CASSRLGRPYTF.

The chain recombines TRBV19 with TRBJ1-4, with TRBD1 identical over 11 bases. Germline V CDR1 and CDR2: LNHDA, SQIVND (reference sequence). The CDR3 extends over 17 amino acids. V dropped 4 bases and J dropped 3; count of bases not matched to a gene: 7. The DNA for the CDR3 is TGTGCCAGTAGTAGAGGGGACAGGGGGTCGGCTAATGAAAAACTGTTTTTT. It specifies CASSRGDRGSANEKLFF.

The V call is TRBV19, the J call TRBJ1-5; TRBD1 aligns across 9 bases. The J segment lost 0 bases and the V segment lost 6 bases, leaving 6 bases of the junction unmatched. The CDR3 runs to 16 residues. The germline gives CDR1 LNHDA, CDR2 SQIVND (reference sequence). The CDR3 region has the DNA TGTGCCAGTAGAGGGACAGGGACTTATAGCAATCAGCCCCAGCATTTT. Translating gives CASRGTGTYSNQPQHF.

This chain uses TRBV4-1 with TRBJ2-1, with 8 bases fitting TRBD1. Germline V gene lookup returns CDR1 MGHRA and CDR2 YSYEKL. The CDR3 runs to 16 residues. V was pared by 3 bases and J by 4 bases, with 8 bases of the junction left unmatched. This chain's CDR3 is CASSQLTGVGYNEQFF. The DNA for the CDR3 is TGCGCCAGCAGCCAGTTGACAGGGGTTGGGTACAATGAGCAGTTCTTC.

This chain connects TRBV9 to TRBJ2-3; a weak D match, TRBD1 (5 bases). The V end was cut by 0 bases, the J end by 1 base, with 9 bases between. The CDR3 has 15 amino acids. CDR1 is SGDLS and CDR2 is YYNGEE in the germline V gene. The CDR3 DNA is TGTGCCAGCAGCGTAGCTACGACAGGCACAGATACGCAGTATTTT. Its translation: CASSVATTGTDTQYF. The entire variable domain, with the rest obtained from reference TRBV9 and TRBJ2-3, is as follows: DSGVTQTPKHLITATGQRVTLRCSPRSGDLSVYWYQQSLDQGLQFLIQYYNGEERAKGNILERFSAQQFPDLHSELNLSSLELGDSALYFCASSVATTGTDTQYFGPGTRLTVL.

The V call is TRBV19, the J call TRBJ1-1; 9 bases agree with TRBD1. V shed 5 bases, J shed 4 bases, and the junction held 8 bases outside the gene matches. Germline V gene data show CDR1 as LNHDA and CDR2 as SQIVND (reference sequence). The CDR3 extends over 15 amino acids. The CDR3, as DNA: TGTGCCAGTAGTGAACGGACAGGGGATGGCACTGAAGCTTTCTTT. It is translated as CASSERTGDGTEAFF.

J is TRBJ1-5 and V is TRBV6-1, with D possibly matching TRBD1 (5 bases). This CDR3 has 13 amino acids. Trimming took 3 bases from V and 6 from J, leaving 9 bases between them. The germline CDR1 and CDR2 sequences are MNHNS and SASEGT. The CDR3 is CASSESGGQPQHF. The CDR3 DNA reads as TGTGCCAGCAGTGAGTCCGGGGGTCAGCCCCAGCATTTT.

This clone occurred many times. This chain links TRBV19 with TRBJ1-6, with D perhaps matching TRBD1 (6 bases). This CDR3 comprises 17 residues. V shed 6 bases and J shed 10 bases, with 25 bases lying between them. Germline V gene sequence: CDR1 LNHDA, CDR2 SQIVND (reference sequence). CDR3 protein: CASRLIKQGMERSPLHF. CDR3 in DNA: TGTGCCAGTAGACTCATAAAACAGGGAATGGAGCGGTCACCCCTCCACTTT. Full variable domain (remainder filled in from reference TRBV19 and TRBJ1-6): DGGITQSPKYLFRKEGQNVTLSCEQNLNHDAMYWYRQDPGQGLRLIYYSQIVNDFQKGDIAEGYSVSREKKESFPLTVTSAQKNPTAFYLCASRLIKQGMERSPLHFGNGTRLTVT.

V is TRBV7-9 and J is TRBJ2-3; 16 bases are shared with TRBD2. The V segment lost 5 bases and the J segment 0 bases; nucleotides outside the gene matches: 8. Germline CDR1 and CDR2: SEHNR and FQNEAQ (reference sequence). The CDR3 runs 19 residues. The CDR3 region has the DNA TGTGCCAGCAGCGCATACGGGACTAGCGGGGGGGCGAGCACAGATACGCAGTATTTT. Translated, it gives CASSAYGTSGGASTDTQYF. Drawing the rest from reference TRBV7-9 and TRBJ2-3, the complete variable domain is DTGVSQNPRHKITKRGQNVTFRCDPISEHNRLYWYRQTLGQGPEFLTYFQNEAQLEKSRLLSDRFSAERPKGSFSTLEIQRTEQGDSAMYLCASSAYGTSGGASTDTQYFGPGTRLTVL.

This clone occurred a few times. The chain links TRBV4-1 to TRBJ2-3, with D possibly TRBD2 on 5 matching bases. Deletions cut 1 base from V and 8 bases from J, with 13 bases between. Germline CDR1 is MGHRA and CDR2 is YSYEKL. This CDR3 is 14 amino acids long. CDR3 loop: CASSQVPIASTQYF. The CDR3 region has the DNA TGCGCCAGCAGCCAAGTCCCTATAGCGAGTACGCAGTATTTT.

The chain links TRBV11-3 to TRBJ1-1, with 8 bases that match TRBD1. The CDR3 is 11 residues long. Germline CDR1 SGHNT, CDR2 YENEEA. The trim removed 5 bases at V and 11 bases at J, leaving 4 bases unmatched. This CDR3 reads CASSEGQVAFF. CDR3 bases: TGTGCCAGCAGCGAGGGACAGGTGGCTTTCTTT.

There are a few counts of this clone. The V call is TRBV19, the J call TRBJ1-3, with a possible D match to TRBD1 (5 bases). The CDR3 consists of 16 residues. Trimming took off 7 bases at V and 4 bases at J, with 20 bases between the two ends. CDR1 is LNHDA and CDR2 is SQIVND in the germline V gene (reference sequence). CDR3 nucleotide sequence: TGTGCCAGTACCGGAGGGGACTATGCGGGAGGAAACACCATATATTTT. Translating it yields CASTGGDYAGGNTIYF.

The chain employs TRBV7-8 and TRBJ2-7; maybe TRBD2 (5 bases). This CDR3 contains 15 residues. CDR1 SGHVS and CDR2 FQNEAQ come from the germline V gene. The V end was cut by 5 bases, the J end by 7 bases, with 21 bases between. The CDR3 nucleotides are TGTGCCAGCAGCCGTCTGGCGGGTGTGAGAGGGGAGCAGTACTTC. Translated, it gives CASSRLAGVRGEQYF.

The chain employs TRBV5-1 and TRBJ2-1, with 13 bases matching TRBD2. The V segment lost 4 bases and the J segment 9 bases; nucleotides outside the gene matches: 10. The CDR3 has 16 residues. Germline V CDR1 and CDR2: SGHRS, YFSETQ. The CDR3 DNA reads as TGCGCCAGCAGCCCCCAGCCCGGACTAGCGGGAGCTGAGCAGTTCTTC. Residues: CASSPQPGLAGAEQFF.

In this sample, this clone turned up once. V gene TRBV19 combines with J gene TRBJ1-2, with unresolved D. CDR3 length equals 14 residues. CDR1 is LNHDA and CDR2 is SQIVND in the germline V gene (reference sequence). Trimming took 3 bases from V and 4 from J, leaving 12 bases between them. The CDR3 sequence: CASSMGGSGYGYTF. Written as DNA, the CDR3 is TGTGCCAGTAGTATGGGCGGGAGCGGCTATGGCTACACCTTC.

The chain recombines TRBV3-1 (or the pseudogene TRBV3-2) with TRBJ2-2; the match to TRBD2 covers 10 bases. The germline CDR1 and CDR2 sequences are LGHDT and YNNKEL (reference sequence). V shed 2 bases and J 3 bases; nucleotides not matched to a gene: 3. This CDR3 has 16 residues. CDR3 amino acids: CASSQPSGRDTGELFF. CDR3 DNA sequence: TGTGCCAGCAGCCAACCAAGCGGGAGGGACACCGGGGAGCTGTTTTTT.

The CDR3 nucleotides read TGCGCCAGCAGCTTAGTGGGACAGGTTACAGATACGCAGTATTTT. Amino acids: CASSLVGQVTDTQYF. The chain combines TRBV5-1 with TRBJ2-3; 8 positions match TRBD1. This CDR3 comprises 15 residues. Losses at the gene ends were 2 bases for V and 3 bases for J; bases not matched to a gene: 5. Germline CDR1 and CDR2: SGHRS and YFSETQ.

The chain employs TRBV30 and TRBJ2-7; TRBD1 is a possible D gene (6 bases). CDR1 is GTSNPN and CDR2 is SVGIG in the germline V gene (reference sequence). Trimming shortened V by 2 bases and J by 7 bases, and 12 bases separated the two germline ends. This CDR3 is 12 amino acids long. CDR3 nucleotide sequence: TGTGCCTGGAGTTCGCAGGGGTGGGAGCAGTACGTC. Encoded protein: CAWSSQGWEQYV.